This T cell receptor (beta chain) was recorded in a study of shared clonotypes between healthy human individuals. CDR3 length equals 13 residues. From germline, CDR1 is SGHNT and CDR2 YYREEE (reference sequence). V shed 2 bases, J shed 6 bases, and the junction held 3 bases outside the gene matches. The split of CD4+ cells yielded CD45RA+ naive and CD45RA-negative memory subsets. Some clones are missing from TCRdb's copy, which holds only in-frame ones; the method was immunoSEQ multiplex PCR. The data hold under 200,000 clones, with approximately 95% observed a single time. The sequencing sample was made of naive CD4+ T cells sorted from blood. The subset here: CD45RA+ positively selected. This chain connects TRBV5-4 to TRBJ1-2; 8 nucleotides agree with TRBD1. This TCR came from a woman aged 25-40 years in good health. CDR3 nucleotide sequence: TGTGCCAGCAGCTTACAGGGGGTGCATGGCTACACCTTC. Translating gives CASSLQGVHGYTF. Complete variable domain (other parts from reference TRBV5-4 and TRBJ1-2): ETGVTQSPTHLIKTRGQQVTLRCSSQSGHNTVSWYQQALGQGPQFIFQYYREEENGRGNFPPRFSGLQFPNYSSELNVNALELDDSALYLCASSLQGVHGYTFGSGTRLTVV.